What follows are 19 T cell receptor beta chains derived from one specimen sequenced in a study of cytomegalovirus exposure and HLA in healthy donors. PCR involved 60 Vbeta and 13 Jbeta primers. This table comes from immunoSEQ multiplex PCR, and its TCRdb copy is limited to in-frame clones, with some not included. The data show some 120,000 clones, about 79% seen once. The sample comprised PBMCs. The origin of the receptors is a man younger than 35 in good health and CMV-seronegative.

This CDR3 reads CASSYRDRVYNEQFF. DNA for the CDR3: TGTGCCAGCAGTTATCGGGACAGGGTCTACAATGAGCAGTTCTTC. J is TRBJ2-1 and V is TRBV6-5, with 9 bases that match TRBD1. The CDR3 runs to 15 residues. Per the germline V gene, CDR1 is MNHEY and CDR2 is SVGAGI. The ends lost 3 bases at V and 3 bases at J; junction bases unmatched: 3.

This clone has more than one count but fewer than ten. The chain combines TRBV4-1 with TRBJ2-7; D call uncertain. The CDR3 extends over 14 amino acids. Trimming shortened V by 1 base and J by 2 bases, and 9 bases separated the two germline ends. Germline V lookup: CDR1 MGHRA, CDR2 YSYEKL. CDR3 residues: CASSQGDKTYEQYV. CDR3 in DNA: TGCGCCAGCAGCCAAGGTGACAAGACCTACGAGCAGTACGTC.

The J gene is TRBJ1-1, the V gene TRBV7-9; tentative D call: TRBD1 (6 bases). V lost 7 bases and J 1 base, leaving 13 bases between the germline ends. CDR3 length: 14 residues. Per the germline V gene, CDR1 is SEHNR and CDR2 is FQNEAQ (reference sequence). The CDR3 DNA sequence: TGTGCCAGCACCCTAGCCAGGGGGAACACTGAAGCTTTCTTT. Protein product: CASTLARGNTEAFF. The variable domain in full, with the rest retrieved from reference TRBV7-9 and TRBJ1-1, is DTGVSQNPRHKITKRGQNVTFRCDPISEHNRLYWYRQTLGQGPEFLTYFQNEAQLEKSRLLSDRFSAERPKGSFSTLEIQRTEQGDSAMYLCASTLARGNTEAFFGQGTRLTVV.

This chain connects TRBV30 to TRBJ2-5; TRBD1 aligns across 7 bases. Germline V CDR1 and CDR2: GTSNPN, SVGIG (reference sequence). The CDR3 has 14 amino acids. With 3 bases clipped from V and 1 base from J, the junction kept 5 bases outside the gene matches. CDR3 sequence: CAWSGRGIQETQYF. CDR3 sequence (DNA): TGTGCCTGGAGCGGCAGGGGGATCCAAGAGACCCAGTACTTC.

The genes are TRBV28 and TRBJ2-7; D is possibly TRBD1 (6 bases). The CDR3 loop spans 14 amino acids. Germline values: CDR1 MDHEN, CDR2 SYDVKM. Trimming left V 3 bases short and J 6 bases short, with 15 bases between. In nucleotides, the CDR3 is TGTGCCAGCAGTTTTTCGGTAGGGGGTCGCGAGCAGTACTTC. Its translation is CASSFSVGGREQYF.

The V and J genes are TRBV7-8 and TRBJ2-2, with 8 bases fitting TRBD2. J was trimmed by 6 bases and V by 1 base; bases with no gene match: 4. Germline lookup yields CDR1 SGHVS and CDR2 FQNEAQ. The CDR3 extends over 15 amino acids. The CDR3 DNA follows: TGTGCCAGCAGCTTAGTCATCGGGGGGGCCGGGGAGCTGTTTTTT. Its protein product is CASSLVIGGAGELFF.

The V and J genes are TRBV7-3 and TRBJ2-1; 7 bases match TRBD2. The CDR3 loop spans 15 amino acids. Trimming took 1 base from V and 3 from J; bases not matched to a gene: 3. The germline V gene has CDR1 SGHTA and CDR2 FQGTGA. In DNA form, the CDR3 reads TGTGCCAGCAGCTTAAATAGCGGGTTCTACAATGAGCAGTTCTTC. It translates to CASSLNSGFYNEQFF.

This sequence joins TRBV9 and TRBJ2-1; 8 bases are a match to TRBD2. Germline V gene data show CDR1 as SGDLS and CDR2 as YYNGEE. The CDR3 totals 16 residues. Trimming cost V 3 bases and J 5 bases; bases outside gene matches: 10. Here the CDR3 reads CASSARGGAGDNEQFF. DNA for the CDR3: TGTGCCAGCAGCGCCCGGGGGGGAGCGGGGGACAATGAGCAGTTCTTC.

The V gene is TRBV5-1, the J gene TRBJ2-1, with TRBD1 identical over 8 bases. The J segment lost 9 bases and the V segment lost 1 base, leaving 12 bases of the junction unmatched. Germline assignment: CDR1 SGHRS and CDR2 YFSETQ. This CDR3 comprises 16 residues. The DNA for the CDR3 is TGCGCCAGCAGCTTGTTGGGACAGGCCCGGTTAAGTGAGCAGTTCTTC. Its protein product is CASSLLGQARLSEQFF.

The chain joins TRBV19 to TRBJ2-2, with 8 nucleotides matching TRBD2. The CDR3 is made up of 15 amino acids. CDR1 and CDR2 (germline): LNHDA, SQIVND (reference sequence). J was trimmed by 0 bases and V by 5 bases; bases with no gene match: 2. The CDR3 sequence: CASSQGLANTGELFF. DNA of the CDR3: TGTGCCAGTAGTCAGGGACTAGCGAACACCGGGGAGCTGTTTTTT.

The count of this clone is one. The rearrangement joins TRBV18 to TRBJ2-1, with 9 bases lining up with TRBD1. CDR3 length: 13 residues. The germline CDR1 and CDR2 sequences are KGHSH and LQKENI. The V and J ends lost 3 bases and 7 bases, in that order; junction bases with no gene match: 1. The DNA of the CDR3 is TGTGCCAGCTCACCCGGGACAGGGAATGAGCAGTTCTTC. Encoded protein: CASSPGTGNEQFF.

The chain links TRBV30 to TRBJ1-1, with D unresolved. Germline CDR1 reads GTSNPN; CDR2 reads SVGIG (reference sequence). The CDR3 runs to 15 residues. V was shortened by 0 bases and J by 0 bases, with 11 bases between the two germline ends. CDR3 DNA: TGTGCCTGGAGTGTCATTAACAGTTTGAACACTGAAGCTTTCTTT. Protein: CAWSVINSLNTEAFF. Based on the CDR3 plus reference TRBV30 and TRBJ1-1, the full variable domain is SQTIHQWPATLVQPVGSPLSLECTVEGTSNPNLYWYRQAAGRGLQLLFYSVGIGQISSEVPQNLSASRPQDRQFILSSKKLLLSDSGFYLCAWSVINSLNTEAFFGQGTRLTVV.

V usage is TRBV20-1 and J usage is TRBJ1-1; D is perhaps TRBD1 (5 bases). This CDR3 is built from 11 residues. The V gene lost 8 bases and the J gene lost 1 base, with 8 bases spanning the gap. Per the germline V gene, CDR1 is DFQATT and CDR2 is SNEGSKA (reference sequence). CDR3 protein: CSSQGNTEAFF. The CDR3, as DNA: TGCAGTTCCCAGGGGAACACTGAAGCTTTCTTT.

The J gene is TRBJ1-2, the V gene TRBV28, with TRBD1 identical over 8 bases. This CDR3 is built from 16 residues. Germline lookup yields CDR1 MDHEN and CDR2 SYDVKM. The J segment lost 5 bases and the V segment lost 6 bases, leaving 14 bases of the junction unmatched. For the CDR3, the DNA is TGTGCCAGCAGGGGGTTCGGGACAGGACAACTGTATGGCTACACCTTC. Its translation is CASRGFGTGQLYGYTF.

The chain is built from TRBV18 and TRBJ2-5; D ambiguous. CDR1 is KGHSH and CDR2 is LQKENI in the germline V gene. The CDR3 totals 14 residues. Deletions cut 6 bases from V and 2 bases from J, with 13 bases between. The DNA for the CDR3 is TGTGCCAGCTCGCCCATGCCAGAACAAGAGACCCAGTACTTC. It yields the protein CASSPMPEQETQYF.

This sequence joins TRBV7-6 and TRBJ2-4; D ambiguous. The germline V gene has CDR1 SGHVS and CDR2 FNYEAQ. V lost 5 bases to trimming and J lost 0 bases, with 11 bases between them. The length of the CDR3 is 15 residues. CDR3 DNA sequence: TGTGCCAGCAGCCCTAATAGATTAGCCAAAAACATTCAGTACTTC. Protein product: CASSPNRLAKNIQYF.

The chain has TRBV6-5 and TRBJ2-1, with 10 bases that match TRBD2. Germline CDR1 is MNHEY and CDR2 is SVGAGI. With V trimmed by 2 bases and J by 2 bases, 3 bases remained unmatched. The CDR3 runs 16 residues. CDR3 DNA sequence: TGTGCCAGCAGTTACGGGAGCGGGAGGGCCTACAATGAGCAGTTCTTC. Protein product: CASSYGSGRAYNEQFF.

V is TRBV21-1 and J is TRBJ2-7; TRBD2 is taken as the D call from the table, unchecked against the DNA. TRBV21-1 is designated a pseudogene. The CDR3 spans 16 residues. In nucleotides, the CDR3 is TGTGCCAGCAGCAAGGGGGGAGCTAGCGGGACTTACGAGCAGTACGTC. This codes for CASSKGGASGTYEQYV.

This clone has just one count. This sequence joins TRBV9 and TRBJ2-1; perhaps TRBD2 as D (6 bases). V was shortened by 0 bases and J by 6 bases, with 13 bases between the two germline ends. Germline CDR1 is SGDLS and CDR2 is YYNGEE. This CDR3 spans 15 amino acids. The CDR3 DNA reads TGTGCCAGCAGCGTAGGCCCTAGCGTGGGCAATGAGCAGTTCTTC. Translated, it gives CASSVGPSVGNEQFF.